This TCR beta chain is drawn from a study of cytomegalovirus exposure and HLA in healthy donors. Study results and limitations: Later analysis demonstrated an association between a missense DCLRE1C variant and TCR beta V- and J-gene trimming.

The CDR3 spans 16 residues. Germline lookup yields CDR1 SGHNT and CDR2 YYREEE (reference sequence). Deletions cut 0 bases from V and 3 bases from J, with 13 bases between. Of note for this clone: What it binds is not known.

The PCR employed 60 Vbeta primers together with 13 Jbeta primers. The authors' processing: Roughly 11 million shared chains were among the about 80 million unique TCR beta chains that a later analysis counted. Generated by immunoSEQ multiplex PCR, the TCRdb table keeps only in-frame clones and is missing some. For V, J and clone size, that table is used; D and trimming come from the DNA. The sample contains around 200,000 clones, roughly four fifths of which appear only once. The TCR originated in a man between 45 and 60 years old in good health and CMV-seronegative. J is TRBJ1-3 and V is TRBV5-4; possible D gene TRBD1, 6 bases. The sample was PBMCs. CDR3 DNA: TGTGCCAGCAGCTTGGGTATGGGGGCAGTTGGAAACACCATATATTTT. This gives the protein CASSLGMGAVGNTIYF.